This T cell receptor (beta chain) was sequenced during a study of shared clonotypes between healthy human individuals. A single count supports this clone. Only in-frame clones appear in the TCRdb table, and some are missing; sequencing was by immunoSEQ multiplex PCR. Of some 2.1 million clones detected, 85% to 95% appear once; the ten largest clones hold more than 0.1%. The specimen was naive CD4+ T cells sorted from blood. Subset given: CD45RA+ positively selected. This TCR derives from a man aged 18-30 years in good health.

The CDR3, as DNA: TGTGCCAGCAGGGGACTAGCGCCTCAGTACGAGCAGTACTTC. Its protein product is CASRGLAPQYEQYF. The V gene is TRBV2, the J gene TRBJ2-7; TRBD2 agrees at 10 bases. CDR3 length: 14 amino acids. CDR1 and CDR2 (germline): SNHLY, FYNNEI. The trim removed 6 bases at V and 4 bases at J, leaving 6 bases unmatched.